This T cell receptor (beta chain) was identified in a study of cytomegalovirus exposure and HLA in healthy donors. About the study: The Caucasian-associated ancestry cluster held roughly 81% of over 350 genotyped donors. Broader study findings: Most CMV-associated TCR beta chains were later found to appear HLA-restricted. Sequencing likely caused a cluster of highly shared sequence variants. In most subjects, TCR beta sequences reportedly gave accurate predictions of HLA-A and HLA-B alleles.

Germline CDR1 and CDR2: ENHRY and SYGVKD. Trimming shortened V by 0 bases and J by 3 bases, and 11 bases separated the two germline ends. The CDR3 sequence is 15 residues long. As for this clone: Its antigen is currently unknown.

13 Jbeta primers and 60 Vbeta primers were used for the PCR. Clones were sequenced by immunoSEQ multiplex PCR, and TCRdb holds only the in-frame ones, with some missing. The sample has under 150,000 clones; roughly 79% are singletons. Sample: PBMCs. This rearrangement joins TRBV10-3 to TRBJ1-2, with D possibly being TRBD1 (6 bases). The source is a boy under 10 years old in good health and CMV-seronegative. The CDR3 region is CAISESPGAYYGYTF. In DNA, the CDR3 is TGTGCCATCAGTGAGTCTCCAGGGGCCTACTATGGCTACACCTTC.